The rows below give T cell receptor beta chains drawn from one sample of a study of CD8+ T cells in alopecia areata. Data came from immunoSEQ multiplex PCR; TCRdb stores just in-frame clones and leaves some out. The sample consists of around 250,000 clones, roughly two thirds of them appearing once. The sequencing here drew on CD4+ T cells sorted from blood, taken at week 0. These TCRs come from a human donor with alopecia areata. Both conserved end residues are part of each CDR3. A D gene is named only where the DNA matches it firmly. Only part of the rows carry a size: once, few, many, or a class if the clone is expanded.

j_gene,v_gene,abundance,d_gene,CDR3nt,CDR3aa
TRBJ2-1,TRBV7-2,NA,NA,TGTGCCAGCAGCTTAGTTCCAGGTACAATTTTTTCAAGCAATGAGCAGTTCTTC,CASSLVPGTIFSSNEQFF
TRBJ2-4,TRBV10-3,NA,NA,TGTGCCATCAGTGATCTAAAGAACATTCAGTACTTC,CAISDLKNIQYF
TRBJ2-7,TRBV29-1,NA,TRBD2,TGCGGCGCCGGGACTAGCACCTACGAGCAGTACTTC,CGAGTSTYEQYF
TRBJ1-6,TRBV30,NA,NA,TGTGCCTGCCAAAAGGTGGGGAATTCACCCCTCCACTTT,CACQKVGNSPLHF
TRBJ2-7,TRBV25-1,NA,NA,TGTGCCAGCAGTGAGGTAGGGCGCTACGAGCAGTACTTC,CASSEVGRYEQYF
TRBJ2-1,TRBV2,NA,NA,TGTGCCAGCAGCCCCGACTTGACAGCTGAGCAGTTCTTC,CASSPDLTAEQFF
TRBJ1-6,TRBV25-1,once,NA,TGTGCCAGCAGTGTAAAGGGAGGTAGCTCACCCCTCCACTTT,CASSVKGGSSPLHF
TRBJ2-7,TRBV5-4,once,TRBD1,TGTGCCAGCAGCACTCGGACAGGGGAGAACGAGCAGTACTTC,CASSTRTGENEQYF
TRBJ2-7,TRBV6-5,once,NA,TGTGCCAGCAATCAGCGGAGCAGGCCCTACGAGCAGTACTTC,CASNQRSRPYEQYF
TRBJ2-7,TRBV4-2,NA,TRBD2,TGTGCCAGCAGCCTCGATTTACTAGCGGGGGAGCAGTACTTC,CASSLDLLAGEQYF
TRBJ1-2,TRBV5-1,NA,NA,TGCGCCAGCAGCTTGGACAGATTTGGGACTACTGGCTACACCTTC,CASSLDRFGTTGYTF
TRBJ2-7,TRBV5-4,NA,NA,TGTGCCAGCAGCCCTACAGCCTTCTCCTACGAGCAGTACTTC,CASSPTAFSYEQYF
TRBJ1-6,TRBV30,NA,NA,TGTGCCTGGAGCCACAGGGATCAGGCATATTCACCCCTCCACTTT,CAWSHRDQAYSPLHF
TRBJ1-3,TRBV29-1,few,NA,TGCAGCGCCCGCATTAAAGGAGGCTCTGGAAACACCATATATTTT,CSARIKGGSGNTIYF
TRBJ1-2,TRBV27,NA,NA,TGTGCCAGCAGTTTGGCAGGGCGGCCGGGTGGCTACACCTTC,CASSLAGRPGGYTF
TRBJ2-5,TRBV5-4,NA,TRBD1,TGTGCCAGCAGCCCACCCGGGACAGGGGCCTTGGGGGAGACCCAGTACTTC,CASSPPGTGALGETQYF
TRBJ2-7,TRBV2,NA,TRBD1,TGTGCCAGCAGTCGGGGACAGGGCGCCTACGAGCAGTACTTC,CASSRGQGAYEQYF
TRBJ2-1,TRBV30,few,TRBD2,TGTGCCTGGAGCCAGACTAGCGGGGGGCCGGCCGAGCAGTTCTTC,CAWSQTSGGPAEQFF
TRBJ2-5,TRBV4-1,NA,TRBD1,TGCGCCAGCAGAAACATAGGGACAGGGGGTTCTCGAGAGACCCAGTACTTC,CASRNIGTGGSRETQYF
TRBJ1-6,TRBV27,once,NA,TGTGCCAGCAGTTTAAGTAATTCACCCCTCCACTTT,CASSLSNSPLHF
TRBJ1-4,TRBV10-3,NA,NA,TGTGCCACCGCAGGGGAGGGTGAAAAACTGTTTTTT,CATAGEGEKLFF
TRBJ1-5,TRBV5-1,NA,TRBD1,TGCGCCAGCAGCTTGGCTCCGGCAGGGGGGCAGCCCCAGCATTTT,CASSLAPAGGQPQHF
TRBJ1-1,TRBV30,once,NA,TGTGCCTGGGGGAACACTGAAGCTTTCTTT,CAWGNTEAFF
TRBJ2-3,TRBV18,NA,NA,TGTGCCAGCTCGAACGATGCAGCAGATACGCAGTATTTT,CASSNDAADTQYF
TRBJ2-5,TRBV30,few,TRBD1,TGTGCCTACAACAGGGGCCGTTGGGGAGAGACCCAGTACTTC,CAYNRGRWGETQYF
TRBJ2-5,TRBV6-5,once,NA,TGTGCCAGCAGTCGTGAGGGAGAGACCCAGTACTTC,CASSREGETQYF
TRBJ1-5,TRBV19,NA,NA,TGTGCCAGTCTGGTATGGGCAAATAGCAATCAGCCCCAGCATTTT,CASLVWANSNQPQHF
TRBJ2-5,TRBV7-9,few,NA,TGTGCCAGCAGCTTTGAAGGGGTGCAAGAGACCCAGTACTTC,CASSFEGVQETQYF
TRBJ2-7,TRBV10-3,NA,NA,TGTGCCATCAGTGAGTCTGTGGGACCCTACGAGCAGTACTTC,CAISESVGPYEQYF
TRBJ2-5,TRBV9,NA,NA,TGTGCCAGCAGCCTGGGAGCCCCCGCGGGGACCCAGTACTTC,CASSLGAPAGTQYF
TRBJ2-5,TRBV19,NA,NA,TGTGCCAGTAGAGACTCTCAAAGGAAGACCCAGTACTTC,CASRDSQRKTQYF
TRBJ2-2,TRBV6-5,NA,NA,TGTGCCAGCAGACCCTACACCGGGGAGCTGTTTTTT,CASRPYTGELFF
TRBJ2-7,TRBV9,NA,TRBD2,TGTGCCAGCAGCGTCTCCCCGGGGGGGCGTAGCGAGCAGTACTTC,CASSVSPGGRSEQYF
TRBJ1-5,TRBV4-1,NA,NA,TGCGCCAGCAGTCCTGCCGGCAGGGAGGGTCAGCCCCAGCATTTT,CASSPAGREGQPQHF
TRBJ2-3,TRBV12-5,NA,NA,TGTGCTAGTCGAAGGCCAGATACGCAGTATTTT,CASRRPDTQYF
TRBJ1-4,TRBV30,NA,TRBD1,TGTGCCTGGAGTCGACAGGGTGAAAAACTGTTTTTT,CAWSRQGEKLFF
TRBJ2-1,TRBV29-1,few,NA,TGCAGCGTTGACGGGACACTTGACCCCGGCAATGAGCAGTTCTTC,CSVDGTLDPGNEQFF
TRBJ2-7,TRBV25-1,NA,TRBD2,TGTGCCAGCAGTGCCCCGGGGACTACCGAGCAGTACTTC,CASSAPGTTEQYF
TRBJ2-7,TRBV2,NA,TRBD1,TGTGCCAGCAGCCTCGACAGGGGCGAGCAGTACTTC,CASSLDRGEQYF
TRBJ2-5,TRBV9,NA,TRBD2,TGTGCCAGCAGCGTAGCTGTCCTAGCGGGGGGCCAAGAGACCCAGTACTTC,CASSVAVLAGGQETQYF
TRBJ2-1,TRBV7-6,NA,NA,TGTGCCAGCAGCTCACAGGGTAGTGATGAGCAGTTCTTC,CASSSQGSDEQFF
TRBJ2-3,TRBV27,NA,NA,TGTGCCAGCAGTTCCCCAGGCACAGATACGCAGTATTTT,CASSSPGTDTQYF
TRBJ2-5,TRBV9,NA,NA,TGTGCCAGCAGCGTTGGTCTCCAGAGCGAGGCCCAGTACTTC,CASSVGLQSEAQYF
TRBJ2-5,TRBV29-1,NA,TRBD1,TGCAGCGTTGGACAGGGGCATGTAGAGACCCAGTACTTC,CSVGQGHVETQYF
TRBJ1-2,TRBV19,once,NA,TGTGCCAGTAGCACAGGAGTTAACTATGGCTACACCTTC,CASSTGVNYGYTF
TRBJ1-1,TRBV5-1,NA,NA,TGCGCCAGCAGCTTGGAAGGAAGGACGGACACTGAAGCTTTCTTT,CASSLEGRTDTEAFF
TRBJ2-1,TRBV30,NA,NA,TGTGCCTGGAGTGTACGGGCTGAGCTTTCCAATGAGCAGTTCTTC,CAWSVRAELSNEQFF
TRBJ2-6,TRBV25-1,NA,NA,TGTGCCAGCACGTTCGACGTCTCTGGGGCCAACGTCCTGACTTTC,CASTFDVSGANVLTF
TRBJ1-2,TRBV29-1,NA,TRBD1,TGCAGCGCCCAGGACAGGGGTGTCGACACCTTC,CSAQDRGVDTF
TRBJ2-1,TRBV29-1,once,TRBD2,TGCAGCGTTGAAGGCCTAGCGGGGGGCCCGTACAATGAGCAGTTCTTC,CSVEGLAGGPYNEQFF
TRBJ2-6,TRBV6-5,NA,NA,TGTGCCAGCAGTTGGCGTAACTCTGGGGCCAACGTCCTGACTTTC,CASSWRNSGANVLTF
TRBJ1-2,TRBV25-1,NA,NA,TGTGCCAGCAGTCGTCAATACTATGGCTACACCTTC,CASSRQYYGYTF
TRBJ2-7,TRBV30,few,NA,TGTGCCTGGAACCCTAGAAGAACCTACGAGCAGTACTTC,CAWNPRRTYEQYF
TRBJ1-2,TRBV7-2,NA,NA,TGTGCCAGCAGCTTAGTTGGGTTGACGACTAATGGCTACACCTTC,CASSLVGLTTNGYTF
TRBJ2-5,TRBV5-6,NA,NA,TGTGCCAGCAGCTTATTCAGCGTGCAAGAGACCCAGTACTTC,CASSLFSVQETQYF
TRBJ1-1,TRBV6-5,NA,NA,TGTGCCAGCAGTTACTCGGGCGGTACAACTGAAGCTTTCTTT,CASSYSGGTTEAFF
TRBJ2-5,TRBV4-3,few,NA,TGCGCCAGCAGCCAAGTGGGGAAAGAGACCCAGTACTTC,CASSQVGKETQYF